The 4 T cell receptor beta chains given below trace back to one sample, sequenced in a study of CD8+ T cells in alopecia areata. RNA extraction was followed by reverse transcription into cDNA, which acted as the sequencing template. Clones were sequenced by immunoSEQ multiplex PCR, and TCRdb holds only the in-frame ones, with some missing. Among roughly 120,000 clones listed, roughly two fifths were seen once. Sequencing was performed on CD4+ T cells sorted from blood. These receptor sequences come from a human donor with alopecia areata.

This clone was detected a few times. The CDR3 reads CASSLAGPPYNEQFF. CDR3 bases: TGTGCCAGCAGTCTAGCGGGCCCCCCCTACAATGAGCAGTTCTTC. This rearrangement joins TRBV28 to TRBJ2-1, with 8 bases that match TRBD2. Germline V gene sequence: CDR1 MDHEN, CDR2 SYDVKM. The CDR3 totals 15 residues. The J segment lost 2 bases and the V segment lost 5 bases, leaving 5 bases of the junction unmatched.

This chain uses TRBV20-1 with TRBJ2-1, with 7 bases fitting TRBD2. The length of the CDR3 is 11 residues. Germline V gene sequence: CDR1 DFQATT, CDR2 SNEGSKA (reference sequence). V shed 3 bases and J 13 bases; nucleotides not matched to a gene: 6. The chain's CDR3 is CSASGGRGQFF. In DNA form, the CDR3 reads TGCAGTGCTAGCGGCGGGAGAGGTCAGTTCTTC.

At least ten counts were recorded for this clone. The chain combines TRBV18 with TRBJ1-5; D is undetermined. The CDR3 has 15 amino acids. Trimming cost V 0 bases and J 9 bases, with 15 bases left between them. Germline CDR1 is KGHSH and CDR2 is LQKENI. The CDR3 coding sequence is TGTGCCAGCTCACCACCGGGAAGCCCACAAGGGCCCCAGCATTTT. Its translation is CASSPPGSPQGPQHF.

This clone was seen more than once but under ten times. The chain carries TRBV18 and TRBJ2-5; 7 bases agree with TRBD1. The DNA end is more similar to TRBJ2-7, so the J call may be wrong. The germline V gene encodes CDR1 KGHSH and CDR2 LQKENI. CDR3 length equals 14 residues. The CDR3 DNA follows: TGTGCCAGCTCACCAGGACAGGCCTCCTACGAGCAGTACTTC. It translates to CASSPGQASYEQYF.